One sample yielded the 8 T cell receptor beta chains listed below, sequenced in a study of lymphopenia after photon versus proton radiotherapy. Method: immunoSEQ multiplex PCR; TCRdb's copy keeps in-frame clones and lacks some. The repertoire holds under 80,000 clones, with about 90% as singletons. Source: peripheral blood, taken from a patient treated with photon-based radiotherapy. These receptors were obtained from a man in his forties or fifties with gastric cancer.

CDR3: CASSEMAPPGELFF. CDR3 DNA sequence: TGTGCCAGCAGTGAAATGGCGCCCCCCGGGGAGCTGTTTTTT. This sequence joins TRBV6-1 and TRBJ2-2; no clear D gene. The CDR3 extends over 14 amino acids. The germline V gene encodes CDR1 MNHNS and CDR2 SASEGT. The germline V and J ends were trimmed by 2 bases and 6 bases, with 10 bases remaining between them.

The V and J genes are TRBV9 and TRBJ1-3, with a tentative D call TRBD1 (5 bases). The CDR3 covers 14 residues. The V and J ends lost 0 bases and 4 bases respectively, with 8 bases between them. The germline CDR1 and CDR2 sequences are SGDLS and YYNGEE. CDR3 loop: CASSVVDRGNTIYF. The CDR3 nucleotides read TGTGCCAGCAGCGTAGTAGACAGAGGAAACACCATATATTTT.

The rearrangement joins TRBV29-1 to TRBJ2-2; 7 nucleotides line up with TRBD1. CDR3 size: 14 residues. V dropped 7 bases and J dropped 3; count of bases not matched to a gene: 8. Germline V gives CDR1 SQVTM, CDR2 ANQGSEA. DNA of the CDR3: TGCAGCGGAAGTAGAGGGACAGACACCGGGGAGCTGTTTTTT. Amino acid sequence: CSGSRGTDTGELFF.

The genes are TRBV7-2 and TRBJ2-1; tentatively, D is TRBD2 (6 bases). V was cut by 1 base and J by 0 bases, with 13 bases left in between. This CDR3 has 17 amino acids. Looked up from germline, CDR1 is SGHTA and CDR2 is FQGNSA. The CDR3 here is CASSLVGGESSYNEQFF. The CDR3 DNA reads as TGTGCCAGCAGCTTAGTCGGCGGGGAGAGCTCCTACAATGAGCAGTTCTTC.

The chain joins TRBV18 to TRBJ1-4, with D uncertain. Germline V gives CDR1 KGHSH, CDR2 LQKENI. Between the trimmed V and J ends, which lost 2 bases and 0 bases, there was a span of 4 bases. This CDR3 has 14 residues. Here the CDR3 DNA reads TGTGCCAGCTCACCATCGGCAACTAATGAAAAACTGTTTTTT. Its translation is CASSPSATNEKLFF.

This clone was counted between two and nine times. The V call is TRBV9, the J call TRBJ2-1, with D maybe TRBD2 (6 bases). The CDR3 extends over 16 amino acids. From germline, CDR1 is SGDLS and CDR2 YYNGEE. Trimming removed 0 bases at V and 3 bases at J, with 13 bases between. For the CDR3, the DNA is TGTGCCAGCAGCGTAGCCCTTGGGGGGAACTACAATGAGCAGTTCTTC. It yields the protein CASSVALGGNYNEQFF.

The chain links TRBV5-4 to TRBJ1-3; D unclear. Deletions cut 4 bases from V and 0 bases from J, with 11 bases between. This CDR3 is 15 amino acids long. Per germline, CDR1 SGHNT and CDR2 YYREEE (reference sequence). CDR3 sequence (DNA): TGTGCCAGCAGCCTGGATATGGGCTCTGGAAACACCATATATTTT. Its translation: CASSLDMGSGNTIYF.

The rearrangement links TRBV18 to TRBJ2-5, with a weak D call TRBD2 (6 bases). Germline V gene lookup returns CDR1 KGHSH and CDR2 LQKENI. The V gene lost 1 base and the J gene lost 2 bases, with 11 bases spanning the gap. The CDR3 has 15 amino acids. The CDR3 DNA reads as TGTGCCAGCTCACCACTTAGCGGTCTACAAGAGACCCAGTACTTC. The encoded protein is CASSPLSGLQETQYF. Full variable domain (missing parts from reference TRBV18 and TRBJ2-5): NAGVMQNPRHLVRRRGQEARLRCSPMKGHSHVYWYRQLPEEGLKFMVYLQKENIIDESGMPKERFSAEFPKEGPSILRIQQVVRGDSAAYFCASSPLSGLQETQYFGPGTRLLVL.